One and the same sample provided the 10 T cell receptor beta chains below, sequenced in a study of blood T cell repertoires in COVID-19. Produced via immunoSEQ multiplex PCR; TCRdb's table is partial and in-frame only. This sample carries roughly 60,000 clones, roughly 90% of them seen once, and the ten largest clones take approximately 4%. The specimen sequenced was peripheral blood. The source of these receptors is a human donor in a cohort sampled during active COVID-19.

The V and J genes are TRBV4-3 and TRBJ2-3, with D possibly TRBD2 on 6 matching bases. The CDR3 consists of 14 residues. Germline CDR1 is LGHNA and CDR2 is YSLEER. Trimming pared 0 bases from V and 6 bases from J, leaving 10 bases between. CDR3 in amino acids: CASSQDRREDTQYF. For the CDR3, the DNA is TGCGCCAGCAGCCAAGATAGGAGGGAGGATACGCAGTATTTT.

The chain recombines TRBV5-5 with TRBJ2-5; TRBD2 aligns across 11 bases. With 6 bases clipped from V and 3 bases from J, the junction kept 10 bases outside the gene matches. The CDR3 consists of 16 residues. Germline CDR1 SGHKS, CDR2 YYEKEE (reference sequence). This chain's CDR3 is CASMWGLAGGKETQYF. CDR3 nucleotide sequence: TGTGCCAGCATGTGGGGCCTAGCGGGGGGTAAAGAGACCCAGTACTTC.

The CDR3 DNA follows: TGCGCCAGCAGCTTGGGGGAGGGGAGGGAGTCCCATCAGCCCCAGCATTTT. It encodes CASSLGEGRESHQPQHF. The J gene is TRBJ1-5, the V gene TRBV5-1; D is perhaps TRBD1 (5 bases). V dropped 0 bases and J dropped 5 bases, with 18 bases sitting between them. This CDR3 has 17 residues. From germline, CDR1 is SGHRS and CDR2 YFSETQ.

This chain connects TRBV4-1 to TRBJ2-2; maybe TRBD2 (5 bases). Between the trimmed V and J ends, which lost 0 bases and 5 bases, there was a span of 16 bases. This CDR3 region has 17 residues. The germline V gene has CDR1 MGHRA and CDR2 YSYEKL. CDR3 sequence reads: CASSQESRGTRTGELFF. CDR3 nucleotide sequence: TGCGCCAGCAGCCAAGAGTCTCGGGGAACGAGGACCGGGGAGCTGTTTTTT.

This rearrangement joins TRBV11-2 to TRBJ2-7, with unresolved D. The CDR3 extends over 13 amino acids. Germline CDR1 and CDR2: SGHAT and FQNNGV. Trimming took off 0 bases at V and 0 bases at J, with 3 bases between the two ends. CDR3 in DNA: TGTGCCAGCAGCTTAGACATCTCCTACGAGCAGTACTTC. Amino acid sequence: CASSLDISYEQYF.

This rearrangement joins TRBV9 to TRBJ2-4, with D uncertain. Germline V gene lookup returns CDR1 SGDLS and CDR2 YYNGEE. The V and J ends lost 6 bases and 9 bases respectively, with 4 bases between them. The CDR3 length is 9 residues. The CDR3 nucleotides read TGTGCCAGCAACGGCATTCAGTACTTC. It yields the protein CASNGIQYF. Full variable domain (missing parts from reference TRBV9 and TRBJ2-4): DSGVTQTPKHLITATGQRVTLRCSPRSGDLSVYWYQQSLDQGLQFLIQYYNGEERAKGNILERFSAQQFPDLHSELNLSSLELGDSALYFCASNGIQYFGAGTRLSVL.

The V gene is TRBV27, the J gene TRBJ2-1; 8 positions match TRBD1. V was clipped by 3 bases and J by 2 bases; unmatched bases: 3. Germline CDR1 and CDR2: MNHEY and SMNVEV (reference sequence). CDR3 size: 15 residues. In DNA form, the CDR3 reads TGTGCCAGCAGTTTGGAGGACAGGGCCTACAATGAGCAGTTCTTC. It specifies CASSLEDRAYNEQFF.

CDR3 in DNA: TGCGCCAGCAGCCAAGGGGCAGACTATGGCTACACCTTC. Translating it yields CASSQGADYGYTF. V usage is TRBV4-1 and J usage is TRBJ1-2, with D uncertain. V gave up 1 base and J gave up 3 bases, with 6 bases separating them. Germline assignment: CDR1 MGHRA and CDR2 YSYEKL. The CDR3 consists of 13 residues.

This rearrangement joins TRBV19 to TRBJ2-1; D is possibly TRBD2 (5 bases). With 5 bases removed from V and 6 bases from J, the gap between germline ends came to 17 bases. CDR1 is LNHDA and CDR2 is SQIVND in the germline V gene (reference sequence). The CDR3 totals 15 residues. The CDR3 nucleotides read TGTGCCAGTAGTTCCCGGGAAGAACCCTCCAATGAGCAGTTCTTC. Protein sequence: CASSSREEPSNEQFF.

The chain carries TRBV5-1 and TRBJ2-7; TRBD1 matches 8 bases. J was trimmed by 1 base and V by 0 bases; bases with no gene match: 12. Germline V CDR1 and CDR2: SGHRS, YFSETQ. This CDR3 region has 18 residues. In nucleotides, the CDR3 is TGCGCCAGCAGCTTGGGCTTGGGAAATGGACAGGGTTCCTACGAGCAGTACTTC. Translated, it gives CASSLGLGNGQGSYEQYF.